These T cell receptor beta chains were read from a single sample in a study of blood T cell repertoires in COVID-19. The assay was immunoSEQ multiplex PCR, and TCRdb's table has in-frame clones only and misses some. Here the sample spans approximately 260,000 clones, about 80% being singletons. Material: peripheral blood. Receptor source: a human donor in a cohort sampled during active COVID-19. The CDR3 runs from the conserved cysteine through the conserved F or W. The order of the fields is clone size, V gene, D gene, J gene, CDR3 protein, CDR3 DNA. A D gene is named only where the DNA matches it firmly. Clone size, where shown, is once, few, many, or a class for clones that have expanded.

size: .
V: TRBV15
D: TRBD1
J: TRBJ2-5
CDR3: CATSRGDRGQTQYF
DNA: TGTGCCACCAGCAGAGGGGACAGGGGGCAGACCCAGTACTTC

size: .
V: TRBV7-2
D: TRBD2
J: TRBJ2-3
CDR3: CASSFQRGAFTDTQYF
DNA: TGTGCCAGCAGCTTCCAGCGGGGGGCCTTCACAGATACGCAGTATTTT

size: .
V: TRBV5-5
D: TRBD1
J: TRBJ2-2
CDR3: CASSLRRTGATGELFF
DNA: TGTGCCAGCAGCTTGCGGCGGACAGGGGCCACCGGGGAGCTGTTTTTT

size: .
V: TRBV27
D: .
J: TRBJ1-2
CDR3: CASSLRGGGYTF
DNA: TGTGCCAGCAGTTTACGGGGGGGTGGCTACACCTTC

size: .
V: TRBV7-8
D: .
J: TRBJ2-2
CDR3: CASSLTGTGTGELFF
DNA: TGTGCCAGCAGCCTAACCGGTACAGGGACCGGGGAGCTGTTTTTT

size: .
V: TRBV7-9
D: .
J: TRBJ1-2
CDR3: CASSLLTEYYGYTF
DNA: TGTGCCAGCAGCCTCTTGACAGAATACTATGGCTACACCTTC

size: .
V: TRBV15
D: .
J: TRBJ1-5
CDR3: CATSRAYSNQPQHF
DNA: TGTGCCACCAGCAGAGCGTATAGCAATCAGCCCCAGCATTTT

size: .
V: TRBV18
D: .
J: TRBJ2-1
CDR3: CASSPTQNNEQFF
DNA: TGTGCCAGCTCACCAACCCAGAACAATGAGCAGTTCTTC

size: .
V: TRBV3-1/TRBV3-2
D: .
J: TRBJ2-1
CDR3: CASSQTNTKRYNEQFF
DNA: TGTGCCAGCAGCCAAACCAACACTAAGCGGTACAATGAGCAGTTCTTC

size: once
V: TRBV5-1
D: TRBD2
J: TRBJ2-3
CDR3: CASSVPGGPADTQYF
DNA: TGCGCCAGCAGCGTACCGGGGGGGCCAGCAGATACGCAGTATTTT

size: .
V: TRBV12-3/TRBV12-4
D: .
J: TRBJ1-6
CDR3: CASAQWPNSPLHF
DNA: TGTGCCAGCGCTCAGTGGCCGAATTCACCCCTCCACTTT

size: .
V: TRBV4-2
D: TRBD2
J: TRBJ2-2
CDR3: CASSQRLAVNTGELFF
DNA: TGTGCCAGCAGCCAGAGACTAGCGGTGAACACCGGGGAGCTGTTTTTT

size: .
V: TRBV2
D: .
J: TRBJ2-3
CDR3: CASRGTLSTDTQYF
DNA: TGTGCCAGCAGGGGGACTCTTAGCACAGATACGCAGTATTTT

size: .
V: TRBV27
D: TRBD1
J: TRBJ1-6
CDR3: CASLEAGTDFNSPLHF
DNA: TGTGCCAGTTTAGAAGCCGGGACAGACTTTAATTCACCCCTCCACTTT

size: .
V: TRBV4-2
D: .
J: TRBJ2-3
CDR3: CASSQAATQFTDTQYF
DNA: TGTGCCAGCAGCCAAGCAGCGACTCAGTTCACAGATACGCAGTATTTT

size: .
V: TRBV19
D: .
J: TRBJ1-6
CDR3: CASSVQFFSPLHF
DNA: TGTGCCAGTAGTGTCCAGTTTTTTTCACCCCTCCACTTT

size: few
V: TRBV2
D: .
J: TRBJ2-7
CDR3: CASSEAERLSYEQYF
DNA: TGTGCCAGCAGTGAGGCTGAGCGCCTCTCCTACGAGCAGTACTTC

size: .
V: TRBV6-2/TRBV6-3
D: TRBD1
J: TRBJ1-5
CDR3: CASSYPGQTQPQHF
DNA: TGTGCCAGCAGTTACCCGGGACAGACGCAGCCCCAGCATTTT

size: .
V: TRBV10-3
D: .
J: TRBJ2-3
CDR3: CAIAPPGQAGADTQYF
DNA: TGTGCCATCGCCCCCCCCGGGCAGGCAGGGGCAGATACGCAGTATTTT

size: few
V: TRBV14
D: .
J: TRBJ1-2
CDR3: CASSQDGRGGGYTF
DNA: TGTGCCAGCAGCCAAGACGGGCGTGGAGGTGGCTACACCTTC

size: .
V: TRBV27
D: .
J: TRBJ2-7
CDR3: CASAFRENYEQYF
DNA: TGTGCCAGCGCTTTCAGGGAAAACTACGAGCAGTACTTC

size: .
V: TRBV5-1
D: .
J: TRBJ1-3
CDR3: CASSVTVARSGNTIYF
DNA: TGCGCCAGCAGCGTAACAGTTGCCCGCTCTGGAAACACCATATATTTT

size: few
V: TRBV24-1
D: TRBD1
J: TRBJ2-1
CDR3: CATSDIRTGDYNEQFF
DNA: TGTGCCACCAGTGACATAAGGACAGGGGACTACAATGAGCAGTTCTTC

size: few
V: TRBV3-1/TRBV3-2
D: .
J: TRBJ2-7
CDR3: CASSHTGSTTEQYF
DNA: TGTGCCAGCAGCCACACCGGGTCTACAACGGAGCAGTACTTC

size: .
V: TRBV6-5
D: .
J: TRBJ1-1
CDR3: CASSYPGGGTEAFF
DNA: TGTGCCAGCAGTTACCCGGGGGGCGGTACTGAAGCTTTCTTT

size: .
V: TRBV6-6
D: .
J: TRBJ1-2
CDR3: CASSYSETNYGYTF
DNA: TGTGCCAGCAGTTACTCGGAGACCAACTATGGCTACACCTTC

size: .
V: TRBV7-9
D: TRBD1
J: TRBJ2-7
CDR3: CASSLALVQGTGEQYF
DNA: TGTGCCAGCAGCTTAGCGCTAGTCCAGGGGACAGGCGAGCAGTACTTC

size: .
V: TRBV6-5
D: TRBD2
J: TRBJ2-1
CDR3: CASTSRRGYNEQFF
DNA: TGTGCCAGCACTTCCAGGCGGGGGTACAATGAGCAGTTCTTC

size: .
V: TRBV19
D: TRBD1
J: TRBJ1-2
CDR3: CASSISGTGWSNYGYTF
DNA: TGTGCCAGTAGTATTTCGGGGACAGGGTGGAGTAACTATGGCTACACCTTC

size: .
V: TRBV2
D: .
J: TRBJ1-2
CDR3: CASARGGPSDGYTF
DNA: TGTGCCAGCGCCCGGGGGGGACCCTCGGATGGCTACACCTTC

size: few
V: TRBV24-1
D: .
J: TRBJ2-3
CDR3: CATSDVGRRADTQYF
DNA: TGTGCCACCAGTGATGTGGGGCGGAGGGCAGATACGCAGTATTTT

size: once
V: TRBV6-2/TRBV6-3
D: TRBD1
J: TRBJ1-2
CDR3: CASSYVAGGLGYTF
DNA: TGTGCCAGCAGTTACGTCGCAGGGGGCTTAGGCTACACCTTC

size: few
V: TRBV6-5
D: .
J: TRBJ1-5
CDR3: CASSSGQPQHF
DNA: TGTGCCAGCAGTTCCGGTCAGCCCCAGCATTTT

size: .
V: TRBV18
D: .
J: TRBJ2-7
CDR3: CASSVFRAGKAASYHEQYF
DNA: TGTGCCAGCTCAGTATTCCGTGCGGGAAAAGCCGCCTCCTACCACGAGCAGTACTTC

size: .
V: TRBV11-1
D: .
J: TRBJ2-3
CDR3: CASSLARRFTDTQYF
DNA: TGTGCCAGCAGCTTAGCGCGGCGATTCACAGATACGCAGTATTTT

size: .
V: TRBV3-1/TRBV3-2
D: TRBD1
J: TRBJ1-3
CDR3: CASSPPGQQISGNTIYF
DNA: TGTGCCAGCAGCCCTCCGGGACAGCAAATCTCTGGAAACACCATATATTTT

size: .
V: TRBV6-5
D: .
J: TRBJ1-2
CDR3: CASSYQQGVNYGYTF
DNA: TGTGCCAGCAGTTATCAACAGGGAGTTAACTATGGCTACACCTTC

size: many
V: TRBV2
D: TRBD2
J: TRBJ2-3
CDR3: CASSERPPGLAGSTDTQYF
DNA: TGTGCCAGCAGTGAGAGACCTCCGGGACTAGCGGGGAGCACAGATACGCAGTATTTT

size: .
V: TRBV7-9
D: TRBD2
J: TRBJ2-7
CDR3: CASSLWVRGGLAGVEQYF
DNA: TGTGCCAGCAGCTTATGGGTGAGGGGCGGACTAGCGGGAGTCGAGCAGTACTTC

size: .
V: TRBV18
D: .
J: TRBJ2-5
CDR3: CASSEGVGETQYF
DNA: TGTGCCAGCTCAGAGGGGGTCGGGGAGACCCAGTACTTC

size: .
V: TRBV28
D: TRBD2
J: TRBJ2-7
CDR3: CASSIPGLALYEQYF
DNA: TGTGCCAGCAGTATCCCGGGACTAGCTCTTTACGAGCAGTACTTC

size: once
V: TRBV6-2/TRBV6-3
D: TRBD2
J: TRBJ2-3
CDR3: CASSYTSGITDTQYF
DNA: TGTGCCAGCAGTTATACTAGCGGGATCACAGATACGCAGTATTTT

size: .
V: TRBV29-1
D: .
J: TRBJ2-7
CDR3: CSVDDGVYEQYF
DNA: TGCAGCGTTGATGACGGAGTCTACGAGCAGTACTTC

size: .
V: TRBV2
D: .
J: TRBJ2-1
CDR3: CASSDTYNEQFF
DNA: TGTGCCAGCAGTGATACCTACAATGAGCAGTTCTTC

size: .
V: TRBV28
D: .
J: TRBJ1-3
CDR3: CASSSFFGGNTIYF
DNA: TGTGCCAGCAGCTCCTTTTTCGGGGGAAACACCATATATTTT

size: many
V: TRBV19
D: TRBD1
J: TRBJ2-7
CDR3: CASSGTEGGEQYF
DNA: TGTGCCAGTAGTGGGACAGAGGGTGGAGAGCAGTACTTC

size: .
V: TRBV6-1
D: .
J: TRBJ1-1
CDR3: CASSDTGNTEAFF
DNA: TGTGCCAGCAGTGACACAGGGAACACTGAAGCTTTCTTT

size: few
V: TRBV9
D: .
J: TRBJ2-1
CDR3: CASSVDPGDGTKPRQFF
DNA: TGTGCCAGCAGCGTAGACCCGGGGGACGGAACTAAGCCGAGGCAGTTCTTC

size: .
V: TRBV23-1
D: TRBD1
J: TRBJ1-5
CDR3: CASSHRGTGKGRYQPQHF
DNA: TGCGCCAGCAGTCATCGGGGGACAGGGAAGGGCCGATATCAGCCCCAGCATTTT

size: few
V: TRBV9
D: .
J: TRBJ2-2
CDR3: CASSVGARNTGELFF
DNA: TGTGCCAGCAGCGTAGGGGCCCGGAACACCGGGGAGCTGTTTTTT

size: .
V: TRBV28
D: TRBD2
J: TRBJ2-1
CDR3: CASSFDGRSSYNEQFF
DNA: TGTGCCAGCAGTTTCGACGGGAGGAGCTCCTACAATGAGCAGTTCTTC

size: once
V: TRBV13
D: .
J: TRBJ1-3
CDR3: CASSLRGGGSGNTIYF
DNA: TGTGCCAGCAGCTTAAGGGGGGGAGGGTCTGGAAACACCATATATTTT